The T cell receptor (beta chain) under discussion was sequenced for a study of blood T cells in healthy people across ages. Findings and caveats of the study: Across samples, TCR beta diversity tracked strongly with naive T cell percentage. TCR beta diversity, measured per million T cells, fell in a roughly linear way with age.

The CDR3 runs 13 residues. Germline CDR1 is DFQATT and CDR2 is SNEGSKA (reference sequence). Combining a sample-barcoded 5' primer with a J-beta primer mix, a second PCR ran for roughly 7 to 11 cycles. TCRdb fed the 5' RACE reads into MiXCR, producing one record per CDR3 protein. The sample records over 1,500,000 distinct CDR3 sequences, 40% to 55% being singletons. Concerning this clonotype: Antigen unknown. A read error may produce the germline difference seen at one junction end.

The chain has TRBV20-1 and TRBJ2-1; a weak D match, TRBD1 (6 bases). This receptor was identified in a woman in her thirties or forties in good health. Sequenced input: blood. The CDR3 DNA follows: TGCAGTGTTAGAGTGGGCAGGGGTCAGACCCAGTTCTTC. It codes for CSVRVGRGQTQFF.